These 7 T cell receptor beta chains were all obtained from the same sample, sequenced in a study of T cell repertoires in cytomegalovirus infection. These TCRs are of unknown antigen specificity. One entry per CDR3 protein, called by TCRdb with MiXCR from the reads. This table holds some 800,000 distinct CDR3 sequences, 25% to 30% found once. The sample here was cultured CD8+ T cells from PBMCs, taken from culture after CMV antigen stimulation. Receptor source: a human donor in good health (CMV status not recorded). Some clones in this sample may be carry-over from other donors' samples.

This clonotype was observed many times. V is TRBV7-9 and J is TRBJ2-6, with TRBD1 as a possible D gene (5 bases). CDR3 length: 15 amino acids. Germline V gives CDR1 SEHNR, CDR2 FQNEAQ (reference sequence). The germline V and J ends were trimmed by 6 bases and 4 bases, with 13 bases remaining between them. The CDR3 sequence is CASSSAWGGANVLTF. The DNA for the CDR3 is TGTGCCAGCAGTTCTGCTTGGGGCGGGGCCAACGTCCTGACTTTC. The full variable domain, completed using reference TRBV7-9 and TRBJ2-6, is DTGVSQNPRHKITKRGQNVTFRCDPISEHNRLYWYRQTLGQGPEFLTYFQNEAQLEKSRLLSDRFSAERPKGSFSTLEIQRTEQGDSAMYLCASSSAWGGANVLTFGAGSRLTVL.

This clonotype was seen at least ten times. The rearrangement links TRBV28 to TRBJ1-1, with 8 nucleotides matching TRBD1. The length of the CDR3 is 13 residues. The germline V gene encodes CDR1 MDHEN and CDR2 SYDVKM. V lost 7 bases and J lost 3; bases outside the gene matches: 4. The CDR3 protein is CASTRQGYTEAFF. DNA for the CDR3: TGTGCCAGCACCCGACAGGGGTACACTGAAGCTTTCTTT.

This rearrangement joins TRBV15 to TRBJ2-5, with 8 bases aligning to TRBD2. Germline V gene sequence: CDR1 LNHNV, CDR2 YYDKDF (reference sequence). V gave up 5 bases and J gave up 1 base; unmatched junction bases: 3. The CDR3 has 14 residues. The CDR3, as DNA: TGTGCCACCAGCGGCCGGGGGGGCCAAGAGACCCAGTACTTC. Translated, it gives CATSGRGGQETQYF.

J is TRBJ2-7 and V is TRBV20-1; TRBD1 agrees at 9 bases. This CDR3 is 14 amino acids long. Germline loops: CDR1 DFQATT, CDR2 SNEGSKA (reference sequence). V lost 6 bases, J lost 3 bases, and 9 bases stayed unmatched. The DNA of the CDR3 is TGCAGTGCAGGGGAACAGGGGGCTATCTACGAGCAGTACTTC. It translates to CSAGEQGAIYEQYF.

This clonotype was seen many times. This chain joins TRBV11-1 and TRBJ2-2, with TRBD2 matching over 9 bases. The CDR3 runs 16 residues. The J segment lost 3 bases and the V segment lost 3 bases, leaving 5 bases of the junction unmatched. Germline V gene sequence: CDR1 SGHAT, CDR2 FQDESV (reference sequence). The CDR3 DNA follows: TGTGCCAGCAGCTTCCAAGCGGGGGGCTACACCGGGGAGCTGTTTTTT. It specifies CASSFQAGGYTGELFF.

The genes are TRBV7-6 and TRBJ2-7; D is unclear. The CDR3 is made up of 12 amino acids. The germline V gene encodes CDR1 SGHVS and CDR2 FNYEAQ. V shed 1 base and J shed 8 bases, with 9 bases lying between them. The CDR3 bases are TGTGCCAGCAGCTTAGATTCCAGTCAGCAGTACTTC. Protein product: CASSLDSSQQYF. Complete variable domain (other parts from reference TRBV7-6 and TRBJ2-7): GAGVSQSPRYKVTKRGQDVALRCDPISGHVSLYWYRQALGQGPEFLTYFNYEAQQDKSGLPNDRFSAERPEGSISTLTIQRTEQRDSAMYRCASSLDSSQQYFGPGTRLTVT.

The chain uses TRBV6-5 and TRBJ2-2; 9 nucleotides match TRBD2. The CDR3 is 15 residues long. J gave up 7 bases and V 1 base, and 4 bases lay outside the gene matches. The germline gives CDR1 MNHEY, CDR2 SVGAGI. DNA for the CDR3: TGTGCCAGCAGTTACTTAGCGGGGGCGGGCGGGGAGCTGTTTTTT. Amino acid sequence: CASSYLAGAGGELFF.